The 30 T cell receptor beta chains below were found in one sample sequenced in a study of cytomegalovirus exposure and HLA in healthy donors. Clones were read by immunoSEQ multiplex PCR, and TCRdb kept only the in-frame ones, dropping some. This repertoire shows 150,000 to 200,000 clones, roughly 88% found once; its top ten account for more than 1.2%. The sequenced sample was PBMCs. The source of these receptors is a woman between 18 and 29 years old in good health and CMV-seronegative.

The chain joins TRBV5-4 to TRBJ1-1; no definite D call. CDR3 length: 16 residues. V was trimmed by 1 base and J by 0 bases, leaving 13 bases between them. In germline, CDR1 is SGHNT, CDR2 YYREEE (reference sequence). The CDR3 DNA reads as TGTGCCAGCAGCTTGTTCGGGGTGATAATGAACACTGAAGCTTTCTTT. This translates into CASSLFGVIMNTEAFF.

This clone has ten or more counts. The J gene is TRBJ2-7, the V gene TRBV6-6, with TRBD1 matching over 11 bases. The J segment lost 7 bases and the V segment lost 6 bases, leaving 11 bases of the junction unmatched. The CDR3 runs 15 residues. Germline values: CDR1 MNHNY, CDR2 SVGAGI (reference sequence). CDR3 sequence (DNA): TGTGCCAGCAGGCGGGACAGGGGGTCGGGGAGGGAGCAGTACTTC. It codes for CASRRDRGSGREQYF.

DNA of the CDR3: TGCAGCGTTACCACAGGGAACACTGAAGCTTTCTTT. Translated: CSVTTGNTEAFF. This sequence joins TRBV29-1 and TRBJ1-1; D is possibly TRBD1 (5 bases). V was trimmed by 5 bases and J by 1 base, leaving 8 bases between them. This CDR3 comprises 12 residues. Germline CDR1 SQVTM, CDR2 ANQGSEA.

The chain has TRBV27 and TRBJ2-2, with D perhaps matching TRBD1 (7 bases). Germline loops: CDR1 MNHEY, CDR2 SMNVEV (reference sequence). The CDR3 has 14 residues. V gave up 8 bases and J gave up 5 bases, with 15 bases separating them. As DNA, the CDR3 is TGTGCCAGCCTCCCGGCAGGGGGGACCGGGGAGCTGTTTTTT. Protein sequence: CASLPAGGTGELFF.

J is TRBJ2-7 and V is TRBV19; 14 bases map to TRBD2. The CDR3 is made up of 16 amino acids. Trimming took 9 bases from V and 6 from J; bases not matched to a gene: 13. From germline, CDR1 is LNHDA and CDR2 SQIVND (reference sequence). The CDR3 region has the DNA TGTGCCAGCAGGGGACTAGCGGGAGAAAAGGGCCGCGAGCAGTACTTC. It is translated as CASRGLAGEKGREQYF. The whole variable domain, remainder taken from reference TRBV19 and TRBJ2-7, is DGGITQSPKYLFRKEGQNVTLSCEQNLNHDAMYWYRQDPGQGLRLIYYSQIVNDFQKGDIAEGYSVSREKKESFPLTVTSAQKNPTAFYLCASRGLAGEKGREQYFGPGTRLTVT.

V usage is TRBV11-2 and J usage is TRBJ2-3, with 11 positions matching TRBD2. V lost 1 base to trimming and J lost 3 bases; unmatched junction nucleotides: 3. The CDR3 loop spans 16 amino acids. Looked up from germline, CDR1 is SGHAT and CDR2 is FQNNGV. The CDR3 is CASSLVVAGGTDTQYF. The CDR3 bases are TGTGCCAGCAGCTTAGTGGTAGCGGGAGGGACAGATACGCAGTATTTT.

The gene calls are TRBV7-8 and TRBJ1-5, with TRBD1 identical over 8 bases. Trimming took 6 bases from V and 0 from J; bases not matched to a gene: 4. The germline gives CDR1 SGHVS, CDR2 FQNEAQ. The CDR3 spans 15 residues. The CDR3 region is CASSKQGDSNQPQHF. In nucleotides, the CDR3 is TGTGCCAGCAGTAAACAGGGGGATAGCAATCAGCCCCAGCATTTT. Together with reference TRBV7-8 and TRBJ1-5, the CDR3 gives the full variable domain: GAGVSQSPRYKVAKRGQDVALRCDPISGHVSLFWYQQALGQGPEFLTYFQNEAQLDKSGLPSDRFFAERPEGSVSTLKIQRTQQEDSAVYLCASSKQGDSNQPQHFGDGTRLSIL.

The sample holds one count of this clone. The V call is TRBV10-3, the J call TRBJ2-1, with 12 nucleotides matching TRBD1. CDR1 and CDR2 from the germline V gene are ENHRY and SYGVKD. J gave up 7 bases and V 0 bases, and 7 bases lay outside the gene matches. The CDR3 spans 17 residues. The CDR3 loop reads CAISESVGTGGSNEQFF. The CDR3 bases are TGTGCCATCAGTGAGTCTGTTGGGACAGGGGGCTCAAATGAGCAGTTCTTC.

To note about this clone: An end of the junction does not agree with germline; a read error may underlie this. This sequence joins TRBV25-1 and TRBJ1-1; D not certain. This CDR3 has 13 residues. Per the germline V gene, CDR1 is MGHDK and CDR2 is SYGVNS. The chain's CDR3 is CASCDYMNTEAFF. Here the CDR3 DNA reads TGTGCCAGCTGTGATTATATGAACACTGAAGCTTTCTTT.

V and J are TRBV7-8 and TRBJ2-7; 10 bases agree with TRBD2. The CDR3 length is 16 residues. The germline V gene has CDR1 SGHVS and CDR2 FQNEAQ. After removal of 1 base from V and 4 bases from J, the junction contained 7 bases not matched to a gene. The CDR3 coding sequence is TGTGCCAGCAGCTTAGTCATAGCGGGAGGATCGTACGAGCAGTACTTC. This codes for CASSLVIAGGSYEQYF.

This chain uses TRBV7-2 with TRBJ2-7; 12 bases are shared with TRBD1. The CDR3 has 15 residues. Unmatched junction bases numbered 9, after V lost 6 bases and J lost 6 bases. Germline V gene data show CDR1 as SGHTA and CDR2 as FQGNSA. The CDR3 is CASSRPGQGASEQYF. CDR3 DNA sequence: TGTGCCAGCAGTAGACCGGGACAGGGGGCGTCCGAGCAGTACTTC.

The CDR3 loop reads CASSETGTGNTIYF. The CDR3 DNA sequence: TGTGCCAGTAGCGAAACAGGGACTGGAAACACCATATATTTT. The rearrangement links TRBV19 to TRBJ1-3, with TRBD1 as a possible D gene (6 bases). This CDR3 has 14 residues. CDR1 and CDR2 (germline): LNHDA, SQIVND (reference sequence). With 6 bases removed from V and 2 bases from J, the gap between germline ends came to 11 bases.

The CDR3 DNA reads TGCGCCAGCAGCCGGCCCGGGACAGGAACTAACTATGGCTACACCTTC. Translating gives CASSRPGTGTNYGYTF. V usage is TRBV4-1 and J usage is TRBJ1-2, with 8 bases aligning to TRBD1. The ends lost 4 bases at V and 0 bases at J; junction bases unmatched: 7. The CDR3 consists of 16 residues. CDR1 is MGHRA, CDR2 YSYEKL, per germline.

Here the CDR3 reads CASSLVYLGGMGNEQFF. The CDR3 DNA sequence: TGCGCCAGCAGCTTGGTCTATCTCGGCGGGATGGGAAATGAGCAGTTCTTC. The chain carries TRBV5-1 and TRBJ2-1; maybe TRBD2 (6 bases). Trimming cost V 0 bases and J 7 bases, with 20 bases left between them. Looked up from germline, CDR1 is SGHRS and CDR2 is YFSETQ. The CDR3 sequence is 17 residues long. The full variable domain, rest sourced from reference TRBV5-1 and TRBJ2-1, is KAGVTQTPRYLIKTRGQQVTLSCSPISGHRSVSWYQQTPGQGLQFLFEYFSETQRNKGNFPGRFSGRQFSNSRSEMNVSTLELGDSALYLCASSLVYLGGMGNEQFFGPGTRLTVL.

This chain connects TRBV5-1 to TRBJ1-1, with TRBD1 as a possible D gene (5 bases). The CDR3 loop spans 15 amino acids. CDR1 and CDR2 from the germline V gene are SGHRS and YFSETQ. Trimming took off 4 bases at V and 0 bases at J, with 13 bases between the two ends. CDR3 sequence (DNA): TGCGCCAGCAGCGGCAACCCGACAGTGAACACTGAAGCTTTCTTT. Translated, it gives CASSGNPTVNTEAFF.

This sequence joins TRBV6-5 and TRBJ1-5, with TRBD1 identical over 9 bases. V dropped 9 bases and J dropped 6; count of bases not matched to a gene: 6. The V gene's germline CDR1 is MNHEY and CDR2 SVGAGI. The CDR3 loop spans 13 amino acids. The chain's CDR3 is CASRTGGGQPQHF. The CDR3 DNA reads TGTGCCAGTAGAACAGGGGGCGGTCAGCCCCAGCATTTT.

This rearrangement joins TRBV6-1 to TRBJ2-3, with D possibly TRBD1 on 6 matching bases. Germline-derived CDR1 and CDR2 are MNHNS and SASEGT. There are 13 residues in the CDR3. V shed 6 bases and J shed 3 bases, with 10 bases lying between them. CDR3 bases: TGTGCCAGCAGCGGACAGCCAACAGATACGCAGTATTTT. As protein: CASSGQPTDTQYF.

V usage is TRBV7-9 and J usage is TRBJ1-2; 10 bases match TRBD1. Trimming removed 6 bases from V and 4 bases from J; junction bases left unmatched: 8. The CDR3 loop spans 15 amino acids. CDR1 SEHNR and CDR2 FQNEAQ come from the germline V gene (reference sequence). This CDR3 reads CASRPGTGEFYGYTF. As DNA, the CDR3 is TGTGCCAGCAGACCCGGGACAGGGGAGTTCTATGGCTACACCTTC. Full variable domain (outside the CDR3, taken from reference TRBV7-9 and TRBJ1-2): DTGVSQNPRHKITKRGQNVTFRCDPISEHNRLYWYRQTLGQGPEFLTYFQNEAQLEKSRLLSDRFSAERPKGSFSTLEIQRTEQGDSAMYLCASRPGTGEFYGYTFGSGTRLTVV.

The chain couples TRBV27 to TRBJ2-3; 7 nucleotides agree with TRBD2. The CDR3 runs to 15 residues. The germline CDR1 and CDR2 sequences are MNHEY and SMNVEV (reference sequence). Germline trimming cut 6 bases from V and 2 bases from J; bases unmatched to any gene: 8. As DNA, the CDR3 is TGTGCCAGCAGCCTCTGGGAGGGGCACACAGATACGCAGTATTTT. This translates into CASSLWEGHTDTQYF.

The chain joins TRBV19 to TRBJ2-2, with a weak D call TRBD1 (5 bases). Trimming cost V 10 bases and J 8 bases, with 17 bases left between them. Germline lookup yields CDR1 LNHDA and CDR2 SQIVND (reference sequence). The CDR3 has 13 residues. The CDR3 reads CATGNLVAGELFF. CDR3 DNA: TGTGCCACAGGGAATTTAGTGGCGGGGGAGCTGTTTTTT.

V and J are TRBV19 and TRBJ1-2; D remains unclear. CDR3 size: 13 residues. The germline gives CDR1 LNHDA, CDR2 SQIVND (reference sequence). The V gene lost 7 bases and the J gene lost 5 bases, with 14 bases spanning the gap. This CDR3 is CASTISQVYGYTF. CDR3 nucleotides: TGTGCCAGTACCATAAGTCAGGTATATGGCTACACCTTC.

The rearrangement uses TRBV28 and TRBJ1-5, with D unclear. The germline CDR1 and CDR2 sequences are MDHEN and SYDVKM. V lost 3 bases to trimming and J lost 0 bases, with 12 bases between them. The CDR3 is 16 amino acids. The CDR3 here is CASSFREAYSNQPQHF. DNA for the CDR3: TGTGCCAGCAGTTTTAGGGAGGCCTATAGCAATCAGCCCCAGCATTTT.

The CDR3 here is CASSPRGQGAIRAKNIQYF. The CDR3 bases are TGTGCCAGTAGTCCCCGGGGACAGGGGGCGATACGAGCCAAAAACATTCAGTACTTC. This rearrangement joins TRBV19 to TRBJ2-4, with 12 bases lining up with TRBD1. Germline loops: CDR1 LNHDA, CDR2 SQIVND (reference sequence). The CDR3 covers 19 residues. The trim removed 5 bases at V and 0 bases at J, leaving 11 bases unmatched.

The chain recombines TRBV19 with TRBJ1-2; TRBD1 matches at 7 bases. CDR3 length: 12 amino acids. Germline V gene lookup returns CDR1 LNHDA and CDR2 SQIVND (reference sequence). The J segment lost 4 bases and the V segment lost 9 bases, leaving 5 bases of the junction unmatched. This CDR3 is CASRGDPYGYTF. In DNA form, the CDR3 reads TGTGCCAGCAGGGGGGACCCCTATGGCTACACCTTC.

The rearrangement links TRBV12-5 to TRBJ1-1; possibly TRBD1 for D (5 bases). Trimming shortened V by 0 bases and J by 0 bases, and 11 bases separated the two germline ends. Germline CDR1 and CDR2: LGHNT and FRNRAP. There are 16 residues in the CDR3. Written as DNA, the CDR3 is TGTGCTAGTGGTTTGGTTTGGGAGGGGATGAACACTGAAGCTTTCTTT. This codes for CASGLVWEGMNTEAFF.

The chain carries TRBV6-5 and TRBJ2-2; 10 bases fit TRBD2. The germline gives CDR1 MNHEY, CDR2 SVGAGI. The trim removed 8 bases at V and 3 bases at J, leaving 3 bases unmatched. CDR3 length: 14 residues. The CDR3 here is CASRLAGDTGELFF. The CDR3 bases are TGTGCCAGCCGCCTAGCGGGAGACACCGGGGAGCTGTTTTTT.

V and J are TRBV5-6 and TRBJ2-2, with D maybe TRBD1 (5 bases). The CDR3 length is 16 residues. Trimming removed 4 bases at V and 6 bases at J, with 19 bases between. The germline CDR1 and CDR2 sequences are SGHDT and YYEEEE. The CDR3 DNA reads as TGTGCCAGCAGCCAGAAGGGGCTTTTCAACCCCGGGGAGCTGTTTTTT. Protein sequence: CASSQKGLFNPGELFF.

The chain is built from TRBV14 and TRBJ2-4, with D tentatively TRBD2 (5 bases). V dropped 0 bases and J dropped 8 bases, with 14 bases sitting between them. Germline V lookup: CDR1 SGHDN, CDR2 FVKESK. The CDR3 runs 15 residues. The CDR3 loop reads CASSQDIGVGDIQYF. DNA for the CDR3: TGTGCCAGCAGCCAAGATATCGGGGTTGGTGACATTCAGTACTTC.

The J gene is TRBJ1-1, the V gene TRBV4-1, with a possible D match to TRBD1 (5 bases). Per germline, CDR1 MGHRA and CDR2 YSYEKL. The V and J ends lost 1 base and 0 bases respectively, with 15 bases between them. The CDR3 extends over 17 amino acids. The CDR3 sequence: CASSQGGAVPMNTEAFF. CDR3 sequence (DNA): TGCGCCAGCAGCCAAGGCGGGGCAGTACCAATGAACACTGAAGCTTTCTTT.

This chain's CDR3 is CASRGQGAVEAFF. The CDR3 DNA follows: TGTGCCAGCAGGGGACAGGGGGCTGTTGAAGCTTTCTTT. The rearrangement joins TRBV2 to TRBJ1-1; 12 nucleotides agree with TRBD1. Unmatched junction bases numbered 3, after V lost 6 bases and J lost 7 bases. This CDR3 is built from 13 residues. Per the germline V gene, CDR1 is SNHLY and CDR2 is FYNNEI. Drawing the rest from reference TRBV2 and TRBJ1-1, the complete variable domain is EPEVTQTPSHQVTQMGQEVILRCVPISNHLYFYWYRQILGQKVEFLVSFYNNEISEKSEIFDDQFSVERPDGSNFTLKIRSTKLEDSAMYFCASRGQGAVEAFFGQGTRLTVV.